Sequencing of this T cell receptor (beta chain) was carried out in a study of OX40 agonist ivuxolimab in advanced cancers. Study in general: Patients in dose escalation had liver, melanoma, kidney or head and neck cancers. Previous treatment with anti-PD-1, anti-PD-L1 or anti-CTLA-4 therapy was allowed; less than 45% had received some.

Only in-frame clones appear in the TCRdb table, and some are missing; sequencing was by immunoSEQ multiplex PCR. The table has about 68,000 clones, approximately 89% seen once. The TCR sequence derives from an adult with an advanced solid tumor such as melanoma, head and neck, liver or kidney cancer. This specimen was CD4+ or CD8+ T cells sorted from blood, taken in a trial of the OX40 agonist ivuxolimab.

This CDR3 is CASIGLYEQYF. CDR3 DNA: TGTGCCAGCATCGGCCTCTACGAGCAGTACTTC. The V and J genes are TRBV28 and TRBJ2-7; D unclear. From germline, CDR1 is MDHEN and CDR2 SYDVKM. Trimming cost V 7 bases and J 3 bases, with 7 bases left between them. This CDR3 contains 11 residues.